The rows below give T cell receptor beta chains drawn from one sample of a study of OX40 agonist ivuxolimab in advanced cancers. The method was immunoSEQ multiplex PCR; TCRdb's version includes in-frame clones alone and lacks a portion of them. Of about 80,000 clones in the sample, over 80% are singletons; the top ten hold about 8.6%. The sequences come from CD4+ or CD8+ T cells sorted from blood, collected in a trial of the OX40 agonist ivuxolimab. The receptors were sampled from an adult with an advanced solid tumor such as melanoma, head and neck, liver or kidney cancer. Both conserved end residues are part of each CDR3. A D gene is named only where the DNA matches it firmly. Where a row states a size, it is once, few, many or the class of an expanded clone; other rows omit it.

V gene	clone size	J gene	D gene	CDR3 protein	CDR3 DNA
TRBV5-5	-	TRBJ2-7	-	CASSFWGLYEQYF	TGTGCCAGCAGCTTCTGGGGTTTATACGAGCAGTACTTC
TRBV7-9	-	TRBJ1-1	-	CASSLGGGLEAFF	TGTGCCAGCAGCTTAGGTGGAGGGTTAGAAGCTTTCTTT
TRBV11-2	-	TRBJ2-1	-	CASSLEAGSYNEQFF	TGTGCCAGCAGCTTAGAGGCAGGGTCCTACAATGAGCAGTTCTTC
TRBV19	-	TRBJ1-5	-	CASNVNPGLDQPQHF	TGTGCCAGTAATGTGAATCCCGGACTTGATCAGCCCCAGCATTTT
TRBV10-2	-	TRBJ1-1	-	CASSDGTLYTEAFF	TGCGCCAGCAGTGATGGCACCTTATACACTGAAGCTTTCTTT
TRBV15	once	TRBJ1-1	-	CATSRDRHLQEGTEAFF	TGTGCCACCAGCAGAGATCGTCACCTCCAAGAGGGCACTGAAGCTTTCTTT
TRBV27	-	TRBJ1-2	TRBD1	CASSFQGAPYGYTF	TGTGCCAGCAGTTTTCAGGGGGCGCCCTATGGCTACACCTTC
TRBV5-1	few	TRBJ1-1	-	CASSTSRTDLEEAFF	TGCGCCAGCAGCACATCCAGGACGGACCTCGAAGAAGCTTTCTTT
TRBV5-5	few	TRBJ2-7	TRBD1	CASSLKDRGNEQYF	TGTGCCAGCAGCTTGAAGGACAGGGGGAACGAGCAGTACTTC
TRBV15	once	TRBJ1-2	TRBD1	CATSSWTGGDGYTF	TGTGCCACCAGCAGTTGGACAGGGGGCGATGGCTACACCTTC
TRBV18	-	TRBJ2-2	-	CASSRPGQMNTGELFF	TGTGCCAGCTCACGACCGGGACAAATGAACACCGGGGAGCTGTTTTTT
TRBV15	-	TRBJ1-2	-	CATSRTGLDSNGYTF	TGTGCCACCAGCAGAACAGGGTTGGATTCCAATGGCTACACCTTC
TRBV11-2	once	TRBJ1-4	-	CASAPGGGKLFF	TGTGCCAGCGCGCCGGGGGGGGGAAAACTGTTTTTT
TRBV14	-	TRBJ2-1	-	CASSQGREPFYNEQFF	TGTGCCAGCAGCCAAGGGAGGGAACCATTCTACAATGAGCAGTTCTTC
TRBV4-2	-	TRBJ2-7	TRBD2	CASSRGGGEQYF	TGTGCCAGCAGTCGCGGGGGTGGGGAGCAGTACTTC
TRBV6-6	once	TRBJ2-3	-	CASGYTDTQYF	TGTGCCAGCGGATACACAGATACGCAGTATTTT
TRBV29-1	-	TRBJ1-2	TRBD1	CSPTQGADGYTF	TGCAGCCCAACCCAGGGGGCAGATGGCTACACCTTC
TRBV7-6	-	TRBJ2-7	TRBD1	CASSLVRGQGVYEQYF	TGTGCCAGCAGCTTAGTTCGGGGACAGGGAGTATACGAGCAGTACTTC
TRBV28	-	TRBJ1-2	TRBD1	CASSLGQVYGYTF	TGTGCCAGCAGTTTAGGACAGGTCTATGGCTACACCTTC
TRBV27	-	TRBJ1-5	-	CASSPWDRSIFSNQPQHF	TGTGCCAGCAGTCCATGGGACCGAAGTATCTTTAGCAATCAGCCCCAGCATTTT
TRBV2	-	TRBJ2-5	TRBD2	CASSEAVQPSGWGETQYF	TGTGCCAGCAGTGAAGCCGTGCAACCTAGCGGGTGGGGGGAGACCCAGTACTTC
TRBV5-1	-	TRBJ2-7	-	CASSPGREQYF	TGCGCCAGCAGCCCAGGCCGCGAGCAGTACTTC
TRBV21-1	-	TRBJ1-6	-	CASSRKDRSNSPLHF	TGTGCCAGCAGCCGAAAGGACAGGTCGAACTCACCCCTCCACTTT
TRBV29-1	-	TRBJ2-7	-	CSVEGGEQYF	TGCAGCGTTGAGGGCGGGGAGCAGTACTTC
TRBV30	-	TRBJ1-4	TRBD1	CAWDRENAEKLFF	TGTGCCTGGGACAGGGAGAACGCTGAAAAACTGTTTTTT
TRBV10-1	-	TRBJ2-3	TRBD2	CASSSSGVTDTQYF	TGCGCCAGCAGCTCTAGCGGGGTAACAGATACGCAGTATTTT
TRBV9	-	TRBJ1-1	-	CASSSFPGDTEAFF	TGTGCCAGCAGCTCCTTCCCGGGGGACACTGAAGCTTTCTTT
TRBV9	-	TRBJ1-5	TRBD1	CASSPGQGGQPQHF	TGTGCCAGCAGCCCCGGACAGGGAGGTCAGCCCCAGCATTTT
TRBV2	-	TRBJ2-3	TRBD2	CASSVAWTSLGTDTQYF	TGTGCCAGCAGTGTTGCTTGGACTAGCTTAGGCACAGATACGCAGTATTTT
TRBV7-9	-	TRBJ2-7	TRBD2	CASSLLGGAQQYF	TGTGCCAGCAGCTTACTCGGGGGGGCGCAGCAGTACTTC
TRBV5-4	-	TRBJ1-1	-	CASSLGAVKEAFF	TGTGCCAGCAGCTTGGGGGCAGTGAAGGAAGCTTTCTTT
TRBV13	-	TRBJ2-7	TRBD1	CASSAGQGPTYEQYF	TGTGCCAGCAGCGCTGGACAGGGGCCCACCTACGAGCAGTACTTC
TRBV6-5	-	TRBJ2-7	-	CASSYGWTYEQYF	TGTGCCAGCAGTTACGGCTGGACCTACGAGCAGTACTTC
TRBV27	-	TRBJ1-1	-	CASSFGTNGGTEAFF	TGTGCCAGCAGTTTCGGGACGAATGGGGGCACTGAAGCTTTCTTT
TRBV7-9	-	TRBJ2-7	-	CASSLPTNPYEQYF	TGTGCCAGCAGCCTCCCGACAAACCCCTACGAGCAGTACTTC
TRBV27	-	TRBJ2-3	TRBD2	CASTTAGGYTDTQYF	TGTGCCAGCACCACGGCGGGGGGTTACACAGATACGCAGTATTTT
TRBV6-1	-	TRBJ1-6	-	CASSPDSYSPLHF	TGTGCCAGCAGTCCCGACAGTTATTCACCCCTCCACTTT
TRBV7-6	-	TRBJ2-1	TRBD1	CASSFLGTGELGGEQFF	TGTGCCAGCAGCTTTTTAGGGACAGGGGAACTAGGCGGTGAGCAGTTCTTC
TRBV6-5	-	TRBJ1-5	-	CASSVISKDQPQHF	TGTGCCAGCAGTGTTATAAGTAAAGATCAGCCCCAGCATTTT
TRBV7-9	-	TRBJ2-5	-	CASSFPKEADRDQETQYF	TGTGCCAGCAGCTTCCCAAAGGAGGCGGACAGAGACCAAGAGACCCAGTACTTC
TRBV27	once	TRBJ2-7	-	CASSLSSQGPPYEQYF	TGTGCCAGCAGTTTATCTTCGCAAGGGCCACCCTACGAGCAGTACTTC
TRBV19	-	TRBJ1-6	-	CANRRNRVNSPLHF	TGTGCCAATAGGAGGAACAGGGTCAATTCACCCCTCCACTTT
TRBV7-8	once	TRBJ2-3	-	CASSLDLGLGTDTQYF	TGTGCCAGCAGCTTAGATCTCGGTTTGGGCACAGATACGCAGTATTTT
TRBV4-3	-	TRBJ1-2	-	CASSQLRTVSGGYTF	TGCGCCAGCAGCCAACTGAGGACGGTTTCGGGTGGCTACACCTTC
TRBV7-9	-	TRBJ1-5	-	CASSFGGLEPQHF	TGTGCCAGCAGCTTTGGGGGGTTGGAGCCCCAGCATTTT
TRBV30	-	TRBJ1-5	TRBD1	CAWSRQGDQPQHF	TGTGCCTGGAGTCGGCAGGGGGATCAGCCCCAGCATTTT
TRBV9	-	TRBJ1-5	-	CASSVGGRQPQHF	TGTGCCAGCAGCGTTGGGGGGCGCCAGCCCCAGCATTTT